A selection of T cell receptor beta chains follows, all from one sample in a study of blood T cell repertoires in COVID-19. Measured with immunoSEQ multiplex PCR; TCRdb has only the in-frame clones, and not every one. The data contain about 100,000 clones, around four fifths of them singletons. The sequenced sample consisted of peripheral blood. The receptors were sampled from a man in his forties or fifties with active or convalescent COVID-19. CDR3s include the opening cysteine and the closing phenylalanine or tryptophan. D genes are given only for firm matches. Only part of the rows carry a size: once, few, many, or a class if the clone is expanded.

d_gene	j_gene	len	v_gene	abundance	CDR3nt	CDR3aa
-	TRBJ2-3	12	TRBV3-1/TRBV3-2	-	TGTGCCAGCAGCCAGGCTACGGGTACGCAGTATTTT	CASSQATGTQYF
-	TRBJ2-3	16	TRBV11-2	-	TGTGCCAGCAGCTTAGCCCGACGTAGCGGAACAGATACGCAGTATTTT	CASSLARRSGTDTQYF
-	TRBJ2-7	13	TRBV11-2	once	TGTGCCAGCAGCTTTGCAGCGTACGACGAGCAGTACTTC	CASSFAAYDEQYF
-	TRBJ2-7	15	TRBV6-5	once	TGTGCCAGCAGTTCCTCGGGCCAGTCGGGGTACGAGCAGTACTTC	CASSSSGQSGYEQYF
TRBD2	TRBJ2-7	18	TRBV4-1	-	TGCGCCAGCAGCCAGGGACTAGCGGGAGGATTCCTCTCCTACGAGCAGTACTTC	CASSQGLAGGFLSYEQYF
TRBD1	TRBJ2-2	14	TRBV7-3	-	TGTGCCAGCAGCGACGACAGGGTAACCGGGGAGCTGTTTTTT	CASSDDRVTGELFF
TRBD1	TRBJ1-1	16	TRBV7-6	few	TGTGCCAGCAGCCGAGACAGGGGATATCCTAACGCTGAAGCTTTCTTT	CASSRDRGYPNAEAFF
-	TRBJ1-2	11	TRBV6-5	-	TGTGCCAGCAGCCAGGGCAGTAGCTACACCTTC	CASSQGSSYTF
TRBD1	TRBJ1-1	15	TRBV3-1/TRBV3-2	-	TGTGCCAGCAGCCATGGGGCTGACAGGGTGAATGAAGCTTTCTTT	CASSHGADRVNEAFF
-	TRBJ1-1	13	TRBV7-9	few	TGTGCCAGCATCGAAAACAGGAACACTGAAGCTTTCTTT	CASIENRNTEAFF